One T cell receptor beta chain is described in this entry. The method was immunoSEQ multiplex PCR; TCRdb's version includes in-frame clones alone and lacks a portion of them. The sample shows 52,000 or so clones, approximately 90% of them seen only once. The data belong to a study of OX40 agonist ivuxolimab in advanced cancers. A history of autoimmune disease or systemic immunosuppression excluded patients. The receptor's source is an adult with an advanced solid tumor such as melanoma, head and neck, liver or kidney cancer. The sample here was CD4+ or CD8+ T cells sorted from blood, taken in a trial of the OX40 agonist ivuxolimab.

CDR3 amino acids: CAASRGTNEKLFF. In DNA, the CDR3 is TGTGCCGCCTCACGAGGAACTAATGAAAAACTGTTTTTT. The V call is TRBV15, the J call TRBJ1-4, with D uncertain. CDR1 LNHNV and CDR2 YYDKDF come from the germline V gene (reference sequence). The CDR3 sequence is 13 residues long. The V end lost 11 bases, the J end lost 1 base, and 11 bases lay between the germline ends.